The present T cell receptor beta chain was sequenced within a study of OX40 agonist ivuxolimab in advanced cancers. Study-wide findings and caveats: Clonal expansion from baseline to week 6 occurred in both CD4+ and CD8+ T cells.

From germline, CDR1 is SGDLS and CDR2 YYNGEE. V lost 5 bases and J lost 6, with 11 bases in between. The CDR3 is 12 amino acids. TCRdb's copy holds only in-frame clones and misses some; the assay was immunoSEQ multiplex PCR. The data hold about 64,000 clones, with roughly 89% observed a single time. A word on this clone: Its antigen is still unknown.

This rearrangement joins TRBV9 to TRBJ1-2, with TRBD1 as a possible D gene (6 bases). The receptor's source is an adult with an advanced solid tumor such as melanoma, head and neck, liver or kidney cancer. Sequences were derived from CD4+ or CD8+ T cells sorted from blood, sampled in a trial of the OX40 agonist ivuxolimab. The CDR3 reads CASSRQADGYTF. The CDR3, as DNA: TGTGCCAGCAGTCGACAGGCTGATGGCTACACCTTC.